The 9 T cell receptor beta chains reported below all come from one sample, sequenced in a study of CXCR3-negative and CXCR3-positive naive CD8 T cells. Each TRB cDNA library was prepared by 5' RACE (with UMI labels). TCRdb re-analyzed the 5' RACE reads; it lists each CDR3 protein once, without DNA. This sample's table has 6,500 to 7,000 distinct CDR3 sequences. Sequencing input: naive CXCR3- CD8+ T cells from blood. Subset defined: CD45RO-CCR7+CD27+CD95- naive CD8+ T cells lacking CXCR3 (TNR3-). These receptors came from a human donor in good health. Some clones in this sample may be carry-over from other donors' samples.

The chain is built from TRBV5-1 and TRBJ2-7; TCRdb reports TRBD2, a call that lacks DNA to check it against. The CDR3 is 15 amino acids. Germline assignment: CDR1 SGHRS and CDR2 YFSETQ. CDR3 amino acids: CASSLKRGETYEQYF.

Considering frequency, this clonotype is medium-sized (0.01 to 0.1%). The gene calls are TRBV6-5 and TRBJ1-1; checking the TCRdb D call of TRBD1 is not possible without DNA. This CDR3 contains 12 residues. Per the germline V gene, CDR1 is MNHEY and CDR2 is SVGAGI. This chain's CDR3 is CATRAVNTEAFF.

The CDR3 here is CSTTGTERSGANVLTF. The chain joins TRBV29-1 to TRBJ2-6; TCRdb outputs TRBD1, but without DNA this stays unchecked. Germline V gene lookup returns CDR1 SQVTM and CDR2 ANQGSEA. This CDR3 has 16 amino acids.

This clonotype is identified as medium-sized from frequency. This chain joins TRBV20-1 and TRBJ2-1. The CDR3 has 15 amino acids. CDR1 is DFQATT and CDR2 is SNEGSKA in the germline V gene (reference sequence). This CDR3 reads CSALLGRNSYNEQFF.

By frequency, this clonotype is medium-sized. This chain uses TRBV7-9 with TRBJ2-1; TCRdb picks TRBD2, but there is no DNA to check that call. There are 17 residues in the CDR3. The germline V gene has CDR1 SEHNR and CDR2 FQNEAQ (reference sequence). Here the CDR3 reads CASSRTGTTISYNEQFF.

Judged by frequency, this clonotype is medium-sized (0.01 to 0.1%). The V call is TRBV27, the J call TRBJ2-1; TCRdb indicates TRBD1, and absent DNA this call remains unverified. Germline CDR1 MNHEY, CDR2 SMNVEV (reference sequence). There are 15 residues in the CDR3. The CDR3: CASSLSTGVGWEQFF.

This chain connects TRBV20-1 to TRBJ2-7; as DNA is missing, the TRBD1 call by TCRdb cannot be tested. From germline, CDR1 is DFQATT and CDR2 SNEGSKA (reference sequence). This CDR3 spans 14 amino acids. CDR3 in amino acids: CSARDYNRRHEQYF.

The rearrangement links TRBV29-1 to TRBJ1-2; there is no DNA to check the TCRdb D call of TRBD1. The germline CDR1 and CDR2 sequences are SQVTM and ANQGSEA. The CDR3 spans 14 residues. The CDR3 loop is CSVDRGGDNYGYTF.

This clonotype is called medium-sized based on its frequency. The J gene is TRBJ1-6, the V gene TRBV21-1. TRBV21-1 counts as a pseudogene. The CDR3 length is 16 residues. This chain's CDR3 is CASSKDNRIYNSPLHF.